Below, one T cell receptor beta chain is given with its context. Its antigen is not known. This entry belongs to a study of cytomegalovirus exposure and HLA in healthy donors. J lost 1 base, V lost 1 base, and 4 bases had no gene match. Looked up from germline, CDR1 is SGHRS and CDR2 is YFSETQ. This CDR3 is 16 amino acids long. Healthy people donating bone marrow made up the donors. Study-wide results and caveats: Later genetic work tied a missense DCLRE1C variant to beta-chain V and J trimming. Per a prior analysis, the majority of TCR beta V segments were productive roughly 87% or roughly 30% of the time. In terms of immune exposure information, only CMV serostatus was available.

The study ran its PCR with 60 Vbeta and 13 Jbeta primers. Assay: immunoSEQ multiplex PCR; the TCRdb copy retains only in-frame clones and omits some. The sample consists of roughly 200,000 clones, about 13% of them appearing once. The J gene is TRBJ1-3, the V gene TRBV5-1; 8 nucleotides line up with TRBD1. Sequenced material: PBMCs. The TCR originated in a man aged 50 or older in good health and CMV-seropositive. DNA for the CDR3: TGCGCCAGCAGCTTGTCAGGGGGCGATTCTGGAAACACCATATATTTT. Protein: CASSLSGGDSGNTIYF.